This TCR beta chain originates from a study of identical twins listed by TCRdb under 2016. Broadly, across the study: To test whether fetal clonotypes persist, the study used deep sequencing on TCR alpha and beta repertoires from monozygotic twins, unrelated adults of various ages, and cord blood. To rule out contamination, replicate twin experiments were performed at different times with different library preparation protocols.

CDR1 SGHTA and CDR2 FQGNSA were looked up in the germline V gene. V is clipped by 4 bases and J by 8 bases, and the sequence between their germline boundaries is 15 bases long. CDR3 length: 14 amino acids, cysteine to phenylalanine. Only the CDR3 part of the read is kept: 42 bases, read in frame from the first base. Of note for this clonotype: Its antigen is unknown. The sample holds no much larger clone one base away, and base qualities are not on file.

Every donor in the study was a healthy Caucasian. Library preparation employed 5' RACE. This sample was sequenced with an Illumina HiSeq 2000. Template switching introduced a universal primer binding site; the final cDNA contained a unique molecular identifier, enabling accurate counting of TCR cDNA molecules. Specific primers in the conserved constant-segment region were used to synthesize first-strand cDNA for the TCR alpha and beta chains. To control for contamination, each cDNA library was double barcoded with a SMART-Mk sample barcode plus Illumina barcodes. TruSeq adapter sequences and Illumina sample barcodes were added in two successive PCR steps. Sequencing of the TCR alpha and beta cDNA libraries was done on the Illumina HiSeq platform using custom primers. In the original analysis: Unique molecular identifiers were extracted from raw reads with MiGEC, and CDR3 positions were determined with MiXCR. For each individual, recombination models were inferred using an EM algorithm with the repgenHMM and IGoR tools. Shared clonotype analysis was performed with the tcR package in R, normalizing sharing by the product of cloneset sizes. Out-of-frame nonproductive sequences were analyzed to study raw recombination free of thymic and clonal selection effects. TCRdb passed the public sequencing reads through fastp at Q25 and MiXCR, retaining productive beta sequences. Merged by CDR3 protein, the rows form single entries marked with the most common genes and DNA. The V and J calls here are based on TCRdb, not the publication. Counted in this sample were 1.5 million to 2 million distinct CDR3 sequences; under 35% of them appeared once. Over 0.25% of the sample is in the top ten clones.

Paper-wide results and their limitations: In monozygotic twins, recombination models systematically underestimated out-of-frame TCR alpha sharing, but the models matched the sharing seen between unrelated individuals. Invariant T cells such as MAIT and iNKT could partly confound zero-insertion analyses, although diverse VJ usage argued against such confounding for most clonotypes. In beta out-of-frame sequences, excess twin sharing was weaker, because having fewer shared sequences lowered the signal-to-noise ratio. Because the same donors could not be followed over many years, the conclusions relied on cross-sectional statistical analysis. Compared with coincidental sharing between unrelated individuals, out-of-frame TCR alpha sequences shared between twins showed an excess of sequences with low generation probability. Abundant cord blood beta clonotypes carried fewer insertions; young adult naive repertoires showed a weaker similar trend, while memory repertoires showed none.

The sample was cord blood. Rearrangement joined TRBV7-2 to TRBJ2-1; TRBD1 might be the D gene, on 6 matching bases. This clonotype was obtained from a newborn girl in good health. The DNA is as follows: TGTGCCAGCAGCTACAACCTACCAGGGGATGAGCAGTTCTTC. Its amino acids are CASSYNLPGDEQFF.